Below, one T cell receptor (beta chain) is given with its context. Germline loops: CDR1 MGHDK, CDR2 SYGVNS. Trimming stripped 3 bases from V and 11 bases from J, with 10 bases between. CDR3 length equals 11 residues. This entry belongs to a study of cytotoxic CD8 clonotypes in ibrutinib-treated CLL. Some clones are missing from TCRdb's copy, which holds only in-frame ones; the method was immunoSEQ multiplex PCR. The sample includes about 130,000 clones, approximately 81% seen only once; the top ten take 3% to 4%. This TCR was sampled from a human donor with chronic lymphocytic leukemia. The sample in question was PBMCs, obtained after 24 months of ibrutinib treatment. This chain joins TRBV25-1 and TRBJ1-1; maybe TRBD1 (5 bases). The CDR3: CASSEGVRAFF. The CDR3 bases are TGTGCCAGCAGTGAGGGGGTGCGGGCTTTCTTT.